The following is a T cell receptor (beta chain) sequence with its context. The antigen is not known. This table comes from immunoSEQ multiplex PCR, and its TCRdb copy is limited to in-frame clones, with some not included. The sample contains 55,000 to 85,000 clones, just under 95% of which appear only once. This sample was taken from a study of lymphopenia after photon versus proton radiotherapy. Germline CDR1 reads SGHTA; CDR2 reads FQGTGA. V was pared by 5 bases and J by 10 bases, with 16 bases of the junction left unmatched. This CDR3 spans 16 amino acids. Findings and caveats of the study: After the lymphocyte nadir, photon-treated repertoires showed oligoclonal expansion, especially of CD8+ Temra cells. Relative stability marked proton patients; photon patients lost diversity and naive cells.

The receptor was derived from a woman in her 40s with cholangiocarcinoma. Sequencing was performed on peripheral blood, taken from a patient treated with photon-based radiotherapy. J is TRBJ2-1 and V is TRBV7-3, with 8 positions matching TRBD2. Here the CDR3 DNA reads TGTGCCAGCAGCGCCCCGGGGGGCCCCCGGGGGGGCGAGCAGTTCTTC. Translation: CASSAPGGPRGGEQFF. Variable domain in full (rest from reference TRBV7-3 and TRBJ2-1): GAGVSQTPSNKVTEKGKYVELRCDPISGHTALYWYRQSLGQGPEFLIYFQGTGAADDSGLPNDRFFAVRPEGSVSTLKIQRTERGDSAVYLCASSAPGGPRGGEQFFGPGTRLTVL.